Below are 13 T cell receptor beta chains sequenced from a single sample in a study of T cell responses to AZD1222 COVID-19 vaccine. The assay was immunoSEQ multiplex PCR, and TCRdb's table has in-frame clones only and misses some. Of around 140,000 clones listed, roughly 90% are singletons. The specimen was peripheral blood, collected on day 0 of AZD1222 vaccination. These TCRs come from an adult in good health.

The chain employs TRBV6-6 and TRBJ1-4; D might be TRBD1 (5 bases). The V gene's germline CDR1 is MNHNY and CDR2 SVGAGI (reference sequence). V lost 2 bases, J lost 1 base, and 8 bases lay in between. The CDR3 consists of 15 residues. The CDR3 spells CASSYGGGTNEKLFF. CDR3 sequence (DNA): TGTGCCAGCAGTTACGGGGGGGGAACTAATGAAAAACTGTTTTTT.

As regards this clone: One end of the junction is discordant with germline, which a read error may explain. V and J are TRBV7-7 and TRBJ2-2; D not certain. CDR3 length: 14 residues. The germline V gene encodes CDR1 SSHAT and CDR2 FNYEAQ (reference sequence). CDR3 protein: CASSLGQNTGELFF. The DNA of the CDR3 is TGTGCTAGCAGCTTAGGCCAGAACACCGGGGAGCTGTTTTTT.

The chain recombines TRBV6-5 with TRBJ1-6; TRBD1 agrees at 9 bases. The CDR3 has 15 residues. Per the germline V gene, CDR1 is MNHEY and CDR2 is SVGAGI. V lost 5 bases and J lost 10; bases outside the gene matches: 9. CDR3 DNA: TGTGCCAGCAGTCGCGATTGGACAGGGGACTCACCCCTCCACTTT. This codes for CASSRDWTGDSPLHF.

This clone is a singleton in its sample. The chain is built from TRBV7-9 and TRBJ1-2; the D is unclear. CDR3 length: 16 amino acids. V was shortened by 3 bases and J by 7 bases, with 21 bases between the two germline ends. Germline V lookup: CDR1 SEHNR, CDR2 FQNEAQ (reference sequence). The CDR3 nucleotides read TGTGCCAGCAGCTTCTCAACAGAAAACCCTTCTGGTGGCTACACCTTC. This codes for CASSFSTENPSGGYTF.

V usage is TRBV13 and J usage is TRBJ1-1; D unresolved. Germline CDR1 is PRHDT and CDR2 is FYEKMQ (reference sequence). Trimming pared 6 bases from V and 0 bases from J, leaving 11 bases between. The CDR3 covers 14 residues. CDR3 sequence (DNA): TGTGCCAGCAGTTCCCTACAGTTGAACACTGAAGCTTTCTTT. Protein sequence: CASSSLQLNTEAFF.

The V and J genes are TRBV7-2 and TRBJ2-7; TRBD1 might be the D (6 bases). The CDR3 has 14 amino acids. V lost 5 bases, J lost 6 bases, and 17 bases lay in between. Germline assignment: CDR1 SGHTA and CDR2 FQGNSA. In DNA form, the CDR3 reads TGTGCCAGCAGCCTGTGGGGGCGAGGGAGCGAGCAGTACTTC. Translation: CASSLWGRGSEQYF.

The rearrangement uses TRBV2 and TRBJ2-5; no firm D call. Germline V CDR1 and CDR2: SNHLY, FYNNEI. The V end lost 10 bases, the J end lost 0 bases, and 15 bases lay between the germline ends. This CDR3 comprises 14 residues. CDR3 protein: CATHSRAYQETQYF. The CDR3 bases are TGTGCCACCCACTCCCGGGCCTACCAAGAGACCCAGTACTTC.

The chain uses TRBV12-5 and TRBJ2-1, with TRBD2 identical over 15 bases. The CDR3 is 18 residues long. The V segment lost 1 base and the J segment 1 base; nucleotides outside the gene matches: 2. The germline V gene encodes CDR1 LGHNT and CDR2 FRNRAP. The DNA of the CDR3 is TGTGCTAGTGGTTTGGGGACTAGCGGGAGGGCTTCCTACAATGAGCAGTTCTTC. Protein sequence: CASGLGTSGRASYNEQFF.

The chain combines TRBV4-1 with TRBJ2-7; D perhaps matches TRBD2 (5 bases). The CDR3 consists of 14 residues. Germline CDR1 reads MGHRA; CDR2 reads YSYEKL. V was pared by 3 bases and J by 5 bases, with 14 bases between. DNA for the CDR3: TGCGCCAGCAGCCACGTGGGTAAGAGGGACGAGCAGTACTTC. Its protein product is CASSHVGKRDEQYF.

The chain employs TRBV2 and TRBJ1-1; possibly TRBD1 for D (5 bases). V was shortened by 7 bases and J by 2 bases, with 17 bases between the two germline ends. This CDR3 region has 15 residues. CDR1 and CDR2 (germline): SNHLY, FYNNEI. CDR3 DNA: TGTGCCAGCATGATAGGGGTCACCTCCAACACTGAAGCTTTCTTT. Its translation is CASMIGVTSNTEAFF.

This clone was picked up a small number of times. J is TRBJ1-5 and V is TRBV5-4, with D unclear. V was pared by 0 bases and J by 3 bases, with 4 bases between. This CDR3 region has 13 residues. Germline CDR1 is SGHNT and CDR2 is YYREEE (reference sequence). The CDR3 spells CASSLGYNQPQHF. Here the CDR3 DNA reads TGTGCCAGCAGCTTGGGGTACAATCAGCCCCAGCATTTT.

This clone came up a few times. In DNA form, the CDR3 reads TGTGCCAGCATCTTAAGTAACGCAGTGAACACTGAAGCTTTCTTT. Its protein product is CASILSNAVNTEAFF. The chain employs TRBV2 and TRBJ1-1; D remains ambiguous. Trimming took off 7 bases at V and 0 bases at J, with 15 bases between the two ends. The CDR3 loop spans 15 amino acids. The V gene's germline CDR1 is SNHLY and CDR2 FYNNEI.

This chain joins TRBV11-2 and TRBJ2-1; TRBD2 aligns across 10 bases. The length of the CDR3 is 17 residues. Germline V CDR1 and CDR2: SGHAT, FQNNGV. The V gene end was trimmed by 5 bases and the J gene end by 5 bases; junction bases not matched to a gene: 12. CDR3 loop: CASSLPLAGDFNNEQFF. The CDR3 DNA follows: TGTGCCAGCAGCCTCCCGCTAGCGGGAGACTTTAACAATGAGCAGTTCTTC.